A selection of T cell receptor beta chains follows, all from one sample in a study of T cell clonotyping in hematopoietic cell transplantation. Generated by immunoSEQ multiplex PCR, the TCRdb table keeps only in-frame clones and is missing some. The sample contains 12,000 to 15,000 clones, 94% of which appear only once. The sequences come from PBMCs, collected 30 days after allogeneic stem cell transplant. All receptors derive from a male patient aged 60 to 75 who had an allogeneic stem cell transplant from an unrelated donor, so the T cells may come from the graft donor. Some clones in this sample may be carry-over from other donors' samples. CDR3s include the opening cysteine and the closing phenylalanine or tryptophan. Each record gives: J gene, clone size, D gene, CDR3 length, V gene, CDR3 protein, CDR3 DNA. D genes are given only for firm matches. Some rows mark clone size as missing; the rest say once, few, many or name a class of expanded clone.

J: TRBJ1-2; size: once; D: TRBD1; length: 14; V: TRBV6-6; CDR3: CASRNRQGNGGYTF; DNA: TGTGCCAGCAGAAATAGACAGGGGAATGGGGGCTACACCTTC
J: TRBJ2-1; size: NA; D: NA; length: 15; V: TRBV19; CDR3: CASSIGWALNNEQFF; DNA: TGTGCCAGTAGTATTGGGTGGGCACTAAACAATGAGCAGTTCTTC
J: TRBJ2-2; size: NA; D: NA; length: 12; V: TRBV6-5; CDR3: CASSYTTGELFF; DNA: TGTGCCAGCAGTTACACCACCGGGGAGCTGTTTTTT
J: TRBJ2-1; size: NA; D: TRBD2; length: 14; V: TRBV10-3; CDR3: CAIRAGDSYNEQFF; DNA: TGTGCCATCAGAGCGGGAGACTCCTACAATGAGCAGTTCTTC
J: TRBJ2-7; size: NA; D: TRBD1; length: 14; V: TRBV6-5; CDR3: CASSRQGVEDEQYF; DNA: TGTGCCAGCAGTAGACAGGGCGTTGAAGACGAGCAGTACTTC
J: TRBJ1-3; size: NA; D: NA; length: 16; V: TRBV18; CDR3: CASSPGRDYSGNTIYF; DNA: TGTGCCAGCTCACCCGGCCGGGACTACTCTGGAAACACCATATATTTT
J: TRBJ1-2; size: once; D: TRBD1; length: 15; V: TRBV28; CDR3: CASKSPTGRNYGYTF; DNA: TGTGCCAGCAAATCCCCGACAGGGAGGAACTATGGCTACACCTTC
J: TRBJ2-7; size: NA; D: NA; length: 11; V: TRBV7-9; CDR3: CASASVDEQYF; DNA: TGTGCCAGCGCGAGTGTAGACGAGCAGTACTTC
J: TRBJ2-3; size: NA; D: TRBD2; length: 17; V: TRBV7-2; CDR3: CASSLPLAGPSRDTQYF; DNA: TGTGCCAGCAGCTTACCGCTAGCGGGCCCCTCGCGGGATACGCAGTATTTT
J: TRBJ1-6; size: once; D: NA; length: 15; V: TRBV6-1; CDR3: CASSLQSSYNSPLHF; DNA: TGTGCCAGCAGTCTACAGAGCTCCTATAATTCACCCCTCCACTTT
J: TRBJ2-4; size: NA; D: TRBD1; length: 17; V: TRBV4-1; CDR3: CASSQGTGGKTKNIQYF; DNA: TGCGCCAGCAGCCAGGGAACAGGGGGCAAAACCAAAAACATTCAGTACTTC
J: TRBJ1-6; size: NA; D: TRBD1; length: 15; V: TRBV9; CDR3: CASSPRTGLNSPLHF; DNA: TGTGCCAGCAGCCCCCGGACAGGTCTGAATTCACCCCTCCACTTT
J: TRBJ1-1; size: NA; D: NA; length: 13; V: TRBV5-6; CDR3: CASSFAAGTEAFF; DNA: TGTGCCAGCAGCTTCGCGGCGGGCACTGAAGCTTTCTTT
J: TRBJ2-2; size: few; D: NA; length: 16; V: TRBV7-3; CDR3: CASSLGFVRNTGELFF; DNA: TGTGCCAGCAGCTTAGGTTTCGTTCGGAACACCGGGGAGCTGTTTTTT
J: TRBJ2-7; size: once; D: NA; length: 14; V: TRBV18; CDR3: CASSPSGDSYEQYF; DNA: TGTGCCAGCTCACCATCAGGGGACTCCTACGAGCAGTACTTC
J: TRBJ1-3; size: NA; D: NA; length: 14; V: TRBV7-2; CDR3: CASSVGGTGNTIYF; DNA: TGTGCCAGCAGCGTAGGGGGGACTGGAAACACCATATATTTT
J: TRBJ2-7; size: NA; D: NA; length: 16; V: TRBV10-1; CDR3: CASSIGEGHPLYEQYF; DNA: TGCGCCAGCAGCATCGGTGAGGGACATCCACTCTACGAGCAGTACTTC
J: TRBJ1-2; size: NA; D: NA; length: 15; V: TRBV9; CDR3: CASSVGQGWVYGYTF; DNA: TGTGCCAGCAGCGTAGGGCAGGGGTGGGTCTATGGCTACACCTTC
J: TRBJ1-5; size: once; D: NA; length: 14; V: TRBV6-5; CDR3: CASRSGAYNQPQHF; DNA: TGTGCCAGCAGGTCCGGGGCTTACAATCAGCCCCAGCATTTT
J: TRBJ2-2; size: NA; D: NA; length: 15; V: TRBV5-1; CDR3: CASSSRLGHTGELFF; DNA: TGCGCCAGCAGCTCAAGACTAGGCCACACCGGGGAGCTGTTTTTT
J: TRBJ2-7; size: NA; D: NA; length: 14; V: TRBV5-6; CDR3: CASSLFGNPYEQYF; DNA: TGTGCCAGCAGCCTCTTTGGGAATCCCTACGAGCAGTACTTC
J: TRBJ2-5; size: NA; D: NA; length: 15; V: TRBV27; CDR3: CASSRDTGYQETQYF; DNA: TGTGCCAGCAGCCGGGACACAGGGTACCAAGAGACCCAGTACTTC
J: TRBJ2-2; size: few; D: NA; length: 17; V: TRBV11-3; CDR3: CASSLATGVTNTGELFF; DNA: TGTGCCAGCAGCTTAGCAACTGGCGTTACGAACACCGGGGAGCTGTTTTTT
J: TRBJ2-5; size: NA; D: NA; length: 14; V: TRBV5-6; CDR3: CASSTLYAQETQYF; DNA: TGTGCCAGCAGCACATTATACGCCCAAGAGACCCAGTACTTC
J: TRBJ1-2; size: once; D: TRBD1; length: 16; V: TRBV5-4; CDR3: CASSSGTGRVPYGYTF; DNA: TGTGCCAGCAGCTCCGGGACAGGGAGGGTCCCCTATGGCTACACCTTC
J: TRBJ2-3; size: NA; D: NA; length: 13; V: TRBV25-1; CDR3: CASSEAGLDTQYF; DNA: TGTGCCAGCAGTGAAGCGGGCCTAGATACGCAGTATTTT
J: TRBJ2-3; size: NA; D: NA; length: 13; V: TRBV4-1; CDR3: CASSQSATGTQYF; DNA: TGCGCCAGCAGCCAGAGTGCAACCGGTACGCAGTATTTT
J: TRBJ2-7; size: NA; D: NA; length: 13; V: TRBV5-1; CDR3: CASSLRLGYEQYF; DNA: TGCGCCAGCAGCTTAAGACTAGGCTACGAGCAGTACTTC
J: TRBJ1-2; size: NA; D: TRBD1; length: 13; V: TRBV11-2; CDR3: CASSPLGTGGYTF; DNA: TGTGCCAGCAGCCCCCTCGGGACAGGAGGCTACACCTTC
J: TRBJ1-2; size: once; D: TRBD1; length: 14; V: TRBV27; CDR3: CASSGAGTGEGYTF; DNA: TGTGCCAGCAGTGGCGCCGGGACAGGGGAAGGCTACACCTTC
J: TRBJ2-3; size: NA; D: TRBD2; length: 18; V: TRBV7-9; CDR3: CASSPSRFSGASTDTQYF; DNA: TGTGCCAGCAGCCCGTCCCGGTTTAGCGGGGCTAGCACAGATACGCAGTATTTT
J: TRBJ2-2; size: NA; D: TRBD1; length: 15; V: TRBV5-4; CDR3: CASSAGTVNTGELFF; DNA: TGTGCCAGCAGCGCCGGGACAGTTAACACCGGGGAGCTGTTTTTT
J: TRBJ2-7; size: NA; D: TRBD1; length: 14; V: TRBV7-9; CDR3: CASSQTGDSYEQYF; DNA: TGTGCCAGCAGCCAGACAGGGGATTCCTACGAGCAGTACTTC
J: TRBJ1-2; size: once; D: NA; length: 16; V: TRBV10-3; CDR3: CAISEEMGSLNYGYTF; DNA: TGTGCCATCAGTGAGGAGATGGGGAGCCTCAACTATGGCTACACCTTC
J: TRBJ1-4; size: NA; D: NA; length: 16; V: TRBV6-5; CDR3: CASSYSKDATNEKLFF; DNA: TGTGCCAGCAGTTACTCCAAGGATGCAACTAATGAAAAACTGTTTTTT
J: TRBJ1-2; size: NA; D: NA; length: 15; V: TRBV28; CDR3: CASSLSLRGNYGYTF; DNA: TGTGCCAGCAGTTTATCCTTAAGGGGTAACTATGGCTACACCTTC
J: TRBJ1-5; size: NA; D: NA; length: 17; V: TRBV23-1; CDR3: CASSQSSPGSEGQPQHF; DNA: TGCGCCAGCAGTCAATCTAGCCCCGGATCGGAGGGACAGCCCCAGCATTTT
J: TRBJ1-2; size: once; D: NA; length: 14; V: TRBV2; CDR3: CANRRDLTTSGYTF; DNA: TGTGCCAACCGCCGGGACCTGACGACTAGCGGCTACACCTTC
J: TRBJ2-3; size: NA; D: NA; length: 16; V: TRBV18; CDR3: CASSRGGGFDTDTQYF; DNA: TGTGCCAGCTCACGGGGAGGGGGATTCGACACAGATACGCAGTATTTT
J: TRBJ2-5; size: NA; D: TRBD1; length: 15; V: TRBV13; CDR3: CASSARQGQGETQYF; DNA: TGTGCCAGCAGCGCGAGACAGGGGCAGGGAGAGACCCAGTACTTC
J: TRBJ1-5; size: NA; D: NA; length: 13; V: TRBV19; CDR3: CASNRQGGQPQHF; DNA: TGTGCCAGTAATAGGCAGGGCGGTCAGCCCCAGCATTTT
J: TRBJ1-2; size: once; D: NA; length: 15; V: TRBV4-3; CDR3: CASSQDRWQTTGYTF; DNA: TGCGCCAGCAGCCAAGATCGATGGCAGACGACTGGCTACACCTTC
J: TRBJ2-7; size: NA; D: NA; length: 14; V: TRBV4-3; CDR3: CASSRSRESYEQYF; DNA: TGCGCCAGCAGCCGATCGAGAGAATCCTACGAGCAGTACTTC
J: TRBJ2-5; size: once; D: TRBD2; length: 17; V: TRBV11-3; CDR3: CASSLGLAGGPAETQYF; DNA: TGTGCCAGCAGCTTAGGACTAGCGGGGGGGCCCGCCGAGACCCAGTACTTC
J: TRBJ1-2; size: NA; D: NA; length: 12; V: TRBV5-6; CDR3: CASSLEGRGTPF; DNA: TGTGCCAGCAGCTTGGAGGGTAGGGGTACTCCCTTC
J: TRBJ2-1; size: NA; D: TRBD2; length: 15; V: TRBV5-1; CDR3: CASSGSGYSYNEQFF; DNA: TGCGCCAGCAGCGGTAGCGGGTACTCCTACAATGAGCAGTTCTTC